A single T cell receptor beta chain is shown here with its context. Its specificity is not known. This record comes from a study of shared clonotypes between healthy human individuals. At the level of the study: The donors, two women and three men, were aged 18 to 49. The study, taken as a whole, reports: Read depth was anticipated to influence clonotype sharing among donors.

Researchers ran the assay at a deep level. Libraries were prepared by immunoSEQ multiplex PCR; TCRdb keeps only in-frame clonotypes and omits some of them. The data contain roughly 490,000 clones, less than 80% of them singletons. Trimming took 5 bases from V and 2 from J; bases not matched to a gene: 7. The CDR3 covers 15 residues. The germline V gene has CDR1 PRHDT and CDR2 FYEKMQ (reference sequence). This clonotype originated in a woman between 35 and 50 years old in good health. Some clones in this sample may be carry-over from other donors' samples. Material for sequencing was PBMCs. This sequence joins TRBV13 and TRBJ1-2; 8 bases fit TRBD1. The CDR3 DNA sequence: TGTGCCAGCAGCGTAAGGGACAGGCCGAACTATGGCTACACCTTC. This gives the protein CASSVRDRPNYGYTF.